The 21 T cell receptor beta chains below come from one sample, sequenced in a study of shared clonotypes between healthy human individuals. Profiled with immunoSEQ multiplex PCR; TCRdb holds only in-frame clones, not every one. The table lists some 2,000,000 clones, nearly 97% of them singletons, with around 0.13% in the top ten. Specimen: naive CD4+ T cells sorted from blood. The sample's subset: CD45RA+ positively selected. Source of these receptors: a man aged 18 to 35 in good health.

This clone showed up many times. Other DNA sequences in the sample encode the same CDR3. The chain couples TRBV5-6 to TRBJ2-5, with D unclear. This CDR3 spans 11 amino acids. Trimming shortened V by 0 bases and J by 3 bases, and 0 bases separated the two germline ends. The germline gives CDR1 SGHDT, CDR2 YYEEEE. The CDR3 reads CASSLEETQYF. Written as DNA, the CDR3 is TGTGCCAGCAGCTTGGAAGAGACCCAGTACTTC. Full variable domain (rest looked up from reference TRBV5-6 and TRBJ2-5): DAGVTQSPTHLIKTRGQQVTLRCSPKSGHDTVSWYQQALGQGPQFIFQYYEEEERQRGNFPDRFSGHQFPNYSSELNVNALLLGDSALYLCASSLEETQYFGPGTRLLVL.

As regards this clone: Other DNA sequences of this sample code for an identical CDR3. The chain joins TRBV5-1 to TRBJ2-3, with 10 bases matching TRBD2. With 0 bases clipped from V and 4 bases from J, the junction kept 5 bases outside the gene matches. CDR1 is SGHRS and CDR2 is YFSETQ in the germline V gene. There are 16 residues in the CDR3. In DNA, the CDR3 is TGCGCCAGCAGCTTGGGGTCTAGCGGGAGTGCAGATACGCAGTATTTT. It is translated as CASSLGSSGSADTQYF.

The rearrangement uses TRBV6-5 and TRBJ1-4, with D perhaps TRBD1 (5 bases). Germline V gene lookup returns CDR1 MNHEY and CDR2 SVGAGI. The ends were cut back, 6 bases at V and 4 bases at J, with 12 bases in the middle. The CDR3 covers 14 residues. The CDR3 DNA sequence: TGTGCCAGCAGACGACAGCTTAATAATGAAAAACTGTTTTTT. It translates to CASRRQLNNEKLFF.

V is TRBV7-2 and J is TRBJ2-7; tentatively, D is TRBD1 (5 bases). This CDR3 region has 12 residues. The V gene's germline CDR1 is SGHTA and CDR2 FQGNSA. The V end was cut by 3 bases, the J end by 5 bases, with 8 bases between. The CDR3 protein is CASSFTGDEQYF. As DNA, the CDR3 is TGTGCCAGCAGCTTTACAGGCGACGAGCAGTACTTC.

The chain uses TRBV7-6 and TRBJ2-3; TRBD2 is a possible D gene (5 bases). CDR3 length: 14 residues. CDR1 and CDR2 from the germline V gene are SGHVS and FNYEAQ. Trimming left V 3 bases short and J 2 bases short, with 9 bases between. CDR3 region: CASSFSGNTDTQYF. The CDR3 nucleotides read TGTGCCAGCAGCTTTTCCGGGAACACAGATACGCAGTATTTT.

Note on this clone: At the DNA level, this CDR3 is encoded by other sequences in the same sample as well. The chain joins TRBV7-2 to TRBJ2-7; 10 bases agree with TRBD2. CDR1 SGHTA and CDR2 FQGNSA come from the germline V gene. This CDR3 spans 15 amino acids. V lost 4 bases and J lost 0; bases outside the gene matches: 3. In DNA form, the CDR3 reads TGTGCCAGCAGCTCCTTAGCGGGAGGCTCCTACGAGCAGTACTTC. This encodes CASSSLAGGSYEQYF.

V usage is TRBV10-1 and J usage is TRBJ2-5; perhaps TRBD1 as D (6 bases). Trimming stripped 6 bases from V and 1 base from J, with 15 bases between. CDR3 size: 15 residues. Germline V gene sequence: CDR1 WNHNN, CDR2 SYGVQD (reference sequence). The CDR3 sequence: CASRILQGFQETQYF. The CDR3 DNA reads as TGCGCCAGCAGGATACTCCAGGGGTTCCAAGAGACCCAGTACTTC.

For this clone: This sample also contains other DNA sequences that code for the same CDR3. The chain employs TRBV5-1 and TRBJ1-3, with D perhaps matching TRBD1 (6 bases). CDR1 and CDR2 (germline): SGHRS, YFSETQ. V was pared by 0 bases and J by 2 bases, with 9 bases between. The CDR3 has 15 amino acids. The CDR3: CASSLVQGTGNTIYF. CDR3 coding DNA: TGCGCCAGCAGCTTGGTACAGGGCACTGGAAACACCATATATTTT.

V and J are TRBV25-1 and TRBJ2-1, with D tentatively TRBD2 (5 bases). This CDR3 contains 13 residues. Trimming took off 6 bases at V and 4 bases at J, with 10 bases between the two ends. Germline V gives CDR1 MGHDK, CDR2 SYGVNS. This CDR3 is CASSRSGYNEQFF. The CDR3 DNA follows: TGTGCCAGCAGCCGATCGGGGTACAATGAGCAGTTCTTC.

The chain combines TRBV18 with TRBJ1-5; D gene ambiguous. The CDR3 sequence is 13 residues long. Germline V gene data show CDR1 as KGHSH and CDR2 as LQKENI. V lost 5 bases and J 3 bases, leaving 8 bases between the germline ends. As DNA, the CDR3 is TGTGCCAGCTCAGTATCAGACAATCAGCCCCAGCATTTT. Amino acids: CASSVSDNQPQHF.

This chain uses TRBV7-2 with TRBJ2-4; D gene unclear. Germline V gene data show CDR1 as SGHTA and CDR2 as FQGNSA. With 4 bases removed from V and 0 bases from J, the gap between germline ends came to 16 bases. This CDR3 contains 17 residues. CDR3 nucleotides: TGTGCCAGCAGCTCCCCATCGGTAGCTCCAGCCAAAAACATTCAGTACTTC. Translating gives CASSSPSVAPAKNIQYF.

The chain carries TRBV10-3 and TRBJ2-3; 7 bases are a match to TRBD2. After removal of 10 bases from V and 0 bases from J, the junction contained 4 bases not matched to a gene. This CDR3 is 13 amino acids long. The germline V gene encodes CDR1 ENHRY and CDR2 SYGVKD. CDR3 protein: CASSGLSTDTQYF. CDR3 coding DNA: TGTGCCAGTAGCGGGCTAAGCACAGATACGCAGTATTTT.

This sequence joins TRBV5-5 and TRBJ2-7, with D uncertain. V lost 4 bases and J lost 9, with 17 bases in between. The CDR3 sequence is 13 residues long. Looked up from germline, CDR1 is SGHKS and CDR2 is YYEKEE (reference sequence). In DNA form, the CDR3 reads TGTGCCAGCAGCCCCGACGGTCCTCTAGGGCAGTACTTC. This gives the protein CASSPDGPLGQYF.

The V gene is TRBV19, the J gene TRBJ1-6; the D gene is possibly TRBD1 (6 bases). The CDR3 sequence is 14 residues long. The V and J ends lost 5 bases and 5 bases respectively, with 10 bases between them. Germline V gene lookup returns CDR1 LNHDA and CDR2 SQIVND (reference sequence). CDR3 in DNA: TGTGCCAGTAGTTCCGGACAGAATAATTCACCCCTCCACTTT. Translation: CASSSGQNNSPLHF.

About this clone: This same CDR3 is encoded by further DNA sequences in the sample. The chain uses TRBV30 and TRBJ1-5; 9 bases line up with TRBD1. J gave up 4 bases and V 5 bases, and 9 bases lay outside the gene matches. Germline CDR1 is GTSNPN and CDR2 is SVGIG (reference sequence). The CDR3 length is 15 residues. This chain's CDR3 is CAWSSGTGTNQPQHF. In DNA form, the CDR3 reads TGTGCCTGGTCTTCCGGGACAGGGACGAATCAGCCCCAGCATTTT.

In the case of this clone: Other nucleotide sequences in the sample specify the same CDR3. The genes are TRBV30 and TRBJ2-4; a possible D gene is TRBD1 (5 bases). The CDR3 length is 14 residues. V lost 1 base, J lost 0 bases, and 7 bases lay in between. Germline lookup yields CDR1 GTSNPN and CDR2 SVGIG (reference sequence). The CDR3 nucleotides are TGTGCCTGGAGTGGACAGCTAGCCAAAAACATTCAGTACTTC. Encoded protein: CAWSGQLAKNIQYF.

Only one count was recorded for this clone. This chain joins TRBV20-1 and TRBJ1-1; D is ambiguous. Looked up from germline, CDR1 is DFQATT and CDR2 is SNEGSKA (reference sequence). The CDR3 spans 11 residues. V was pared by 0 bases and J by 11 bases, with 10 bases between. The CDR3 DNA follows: TGCAGTGCTAGAGATCAGAGTGGGGCTTTCTTT. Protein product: CSARDQSGAFF.

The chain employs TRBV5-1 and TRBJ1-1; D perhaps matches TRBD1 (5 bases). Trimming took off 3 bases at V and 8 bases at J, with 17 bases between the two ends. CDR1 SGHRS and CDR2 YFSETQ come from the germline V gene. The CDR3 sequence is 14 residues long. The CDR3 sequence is CASSSGLLEGEAFF. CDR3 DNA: TGCGCCAGCAGCTCGGGACTCTTAGAAGGCGAAGCTTTCTTT.

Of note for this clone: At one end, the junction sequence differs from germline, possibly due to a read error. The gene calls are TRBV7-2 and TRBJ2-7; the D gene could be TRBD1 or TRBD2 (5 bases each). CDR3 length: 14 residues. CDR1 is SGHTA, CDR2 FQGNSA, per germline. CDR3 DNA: TGTGCCAGCAGGGATACCGGGACGTCCTCCGAGCAGTACTTC. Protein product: CASRDTGTSSEQYF.

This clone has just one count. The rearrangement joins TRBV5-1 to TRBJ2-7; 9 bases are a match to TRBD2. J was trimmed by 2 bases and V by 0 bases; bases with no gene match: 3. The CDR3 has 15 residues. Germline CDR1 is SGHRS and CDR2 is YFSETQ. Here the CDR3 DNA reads TGCGCCAGCAGCTTGGTTCTAGCGGGGACCTACGAGCAGTACTTC. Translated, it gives CASSLVLAGTYEQYF. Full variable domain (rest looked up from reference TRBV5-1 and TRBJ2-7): KAGVTQTPRYLIKTRGQQVTLSCSPISGHRSVSWYQQTPGQGLQFLFEYFSETQRNKGNFPGRFSGRQFSNSRSEMNVSTLELGDSALYLCASSLVLAGTYEQYFGPGTRLTVT.

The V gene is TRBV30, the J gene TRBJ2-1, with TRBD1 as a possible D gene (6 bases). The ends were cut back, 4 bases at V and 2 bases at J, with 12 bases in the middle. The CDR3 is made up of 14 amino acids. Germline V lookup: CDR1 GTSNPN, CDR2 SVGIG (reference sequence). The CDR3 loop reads CAWTQGRTYNEQFF. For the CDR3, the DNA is TGTGCCTGGACCCAGGGGCGCACCTACAATGAGCAGTTCTTC.